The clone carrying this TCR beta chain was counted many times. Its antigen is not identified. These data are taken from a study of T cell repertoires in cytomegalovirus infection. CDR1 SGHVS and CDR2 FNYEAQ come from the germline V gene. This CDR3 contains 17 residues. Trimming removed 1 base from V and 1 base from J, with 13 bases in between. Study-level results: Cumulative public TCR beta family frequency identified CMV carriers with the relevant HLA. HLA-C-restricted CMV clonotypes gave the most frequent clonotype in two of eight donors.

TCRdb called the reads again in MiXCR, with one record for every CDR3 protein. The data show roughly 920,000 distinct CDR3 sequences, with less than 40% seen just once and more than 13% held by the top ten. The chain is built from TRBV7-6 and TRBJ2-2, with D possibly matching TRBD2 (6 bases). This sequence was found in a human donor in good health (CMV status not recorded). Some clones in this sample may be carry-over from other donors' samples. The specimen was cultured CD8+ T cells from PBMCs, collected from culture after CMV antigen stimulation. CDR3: CASSLGFGSGNTGELFF. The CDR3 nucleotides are TGTGCCAGCAGCTTAGGTTTCGGTAGCGGGAACACCGGGGAGCTGTTTTTT.